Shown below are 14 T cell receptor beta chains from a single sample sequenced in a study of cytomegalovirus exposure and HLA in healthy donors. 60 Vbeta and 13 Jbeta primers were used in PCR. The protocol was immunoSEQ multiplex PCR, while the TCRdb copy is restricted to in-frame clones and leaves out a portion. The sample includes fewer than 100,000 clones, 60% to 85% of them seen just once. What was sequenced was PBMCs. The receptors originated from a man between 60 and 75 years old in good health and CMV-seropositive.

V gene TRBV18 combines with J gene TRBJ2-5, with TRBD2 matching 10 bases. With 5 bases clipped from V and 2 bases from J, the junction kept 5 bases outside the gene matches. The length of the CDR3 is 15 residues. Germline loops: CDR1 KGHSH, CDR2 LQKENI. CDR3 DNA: TGTGCCAGCTCATCACTAGCGGGGACACAAGAGACCCAGTACTTC. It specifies CASSSLAGTQETQYF.

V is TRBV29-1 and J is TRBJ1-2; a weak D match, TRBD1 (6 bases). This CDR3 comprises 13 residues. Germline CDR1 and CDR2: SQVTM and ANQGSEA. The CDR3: CTFQGGSNYGYTF. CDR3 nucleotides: TGCACCTTCCAAGGGGGATCTAACTATGGCTACACCTTC.

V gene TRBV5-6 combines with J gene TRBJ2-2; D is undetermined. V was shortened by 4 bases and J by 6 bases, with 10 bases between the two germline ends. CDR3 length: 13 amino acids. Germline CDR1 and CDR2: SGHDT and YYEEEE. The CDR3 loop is CASSLLGAGELFF. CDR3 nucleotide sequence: TGTGCCAGCAGCCTCCTGGGCGCCGGGGAGCTGTTTTTT. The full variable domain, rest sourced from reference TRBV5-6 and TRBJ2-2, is DAGVTQSPTHLIKTRGQQVTLRCSPKSGHDTVSWYQQALGQGPQFIFQYYEEEERQRGNFPDRFSGHQFPNYSSELNVNALLLGDSALYLCASSLLGAGELFFGEGSRLTVL.

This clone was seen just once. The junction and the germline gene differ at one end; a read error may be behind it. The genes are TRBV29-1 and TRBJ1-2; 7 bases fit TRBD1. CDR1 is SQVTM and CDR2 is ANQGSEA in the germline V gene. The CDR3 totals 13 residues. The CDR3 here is CSVVGTERYGCTF. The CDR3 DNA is TGCAGCGTTGTAGGGACAGAGCGATATGGCTGCACCTTC.

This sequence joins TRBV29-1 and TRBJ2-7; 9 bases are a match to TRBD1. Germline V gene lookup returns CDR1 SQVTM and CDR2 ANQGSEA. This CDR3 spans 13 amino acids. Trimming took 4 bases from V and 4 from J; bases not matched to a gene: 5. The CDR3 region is CSVGQGQGYEQYF. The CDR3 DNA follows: TGCAGCGTTGGCCAGGGACAGGGATACGAGCAGTACTTC.

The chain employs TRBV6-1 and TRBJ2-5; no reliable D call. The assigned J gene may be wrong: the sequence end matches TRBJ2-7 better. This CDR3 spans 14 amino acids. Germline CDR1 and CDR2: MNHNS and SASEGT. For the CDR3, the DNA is TGTGCCAGCAGTGAATTGGAGTGGCCCTACGAGCAGTACTTC. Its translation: CASSELEWPYEQYF.

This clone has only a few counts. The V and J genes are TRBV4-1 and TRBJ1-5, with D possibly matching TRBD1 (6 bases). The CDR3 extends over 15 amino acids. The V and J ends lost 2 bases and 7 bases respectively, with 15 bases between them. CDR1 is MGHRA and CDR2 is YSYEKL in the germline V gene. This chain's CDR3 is CASSQQSGTRQPQHF. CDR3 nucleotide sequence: TGCGCCAGCAGCCAACAGTCCGGGACACGACAGCCCCAGCATTTT.

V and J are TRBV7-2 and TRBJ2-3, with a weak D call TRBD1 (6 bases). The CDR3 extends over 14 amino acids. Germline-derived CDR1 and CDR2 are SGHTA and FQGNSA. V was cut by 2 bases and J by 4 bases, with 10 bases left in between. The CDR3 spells CASSLYRVADTQYF. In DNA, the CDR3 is TGTGCCAGCAGCTTATACAGGGTTGCAGATACGCAGTATTTT.

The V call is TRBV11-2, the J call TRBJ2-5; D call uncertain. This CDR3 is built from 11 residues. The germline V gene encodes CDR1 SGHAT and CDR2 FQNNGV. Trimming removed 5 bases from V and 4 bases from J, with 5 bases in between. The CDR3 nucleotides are TGTGCCAGCAGCCCTAGAGAGACCCAGTACTTC. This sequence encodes CASSPRETQYF.

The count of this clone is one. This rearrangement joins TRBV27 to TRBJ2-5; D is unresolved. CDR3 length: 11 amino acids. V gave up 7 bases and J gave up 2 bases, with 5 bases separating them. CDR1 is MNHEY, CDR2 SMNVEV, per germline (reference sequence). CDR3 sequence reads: CASILQETQYF. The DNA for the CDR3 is TGTGCCAGCATCTTGCAAGAGACCCAGTACTTC.

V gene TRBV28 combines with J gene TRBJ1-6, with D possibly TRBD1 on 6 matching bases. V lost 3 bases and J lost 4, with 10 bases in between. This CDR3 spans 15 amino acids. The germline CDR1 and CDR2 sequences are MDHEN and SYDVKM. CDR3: CASSFVRGYNSPLHF. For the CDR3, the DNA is TGTGCCAGCAGTTTTGTAAGGGGGTATAATTCACCCCTCCACTTT.

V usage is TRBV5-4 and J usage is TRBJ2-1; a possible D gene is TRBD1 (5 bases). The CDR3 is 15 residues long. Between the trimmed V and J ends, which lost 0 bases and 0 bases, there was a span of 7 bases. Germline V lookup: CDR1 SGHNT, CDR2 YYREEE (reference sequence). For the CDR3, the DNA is TGTGCCAGCAGCTTGGGACAGATCTCCTACAATGAGCAGTTCTTC. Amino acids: CASSLGQISYNEQFF. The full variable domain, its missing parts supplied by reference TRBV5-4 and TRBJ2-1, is ETGVTQSPTHLIKTRGQQVTLRCSSQSGHNTVSWYQQALGQGPQFIFQYYREEENGRGNFPPRFSGLQFPNYSSELNVNALELDDSALYLCASSLGQISYNEQFFGPGTRLTVL.

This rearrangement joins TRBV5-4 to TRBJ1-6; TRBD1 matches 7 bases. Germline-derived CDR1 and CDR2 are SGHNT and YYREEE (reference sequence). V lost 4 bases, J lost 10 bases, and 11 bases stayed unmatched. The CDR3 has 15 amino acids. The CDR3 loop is CASSPGGQFGSPLHF. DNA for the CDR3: TGTGCCAGCAGCCCTGGGGGACAGTTCGGATCACCCCTCCACTTT. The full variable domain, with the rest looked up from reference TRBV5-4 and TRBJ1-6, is ETGVTQSPTHLIKTRGQQVTLRCSSQSGHNTVSWYQQALGQGPQFIFQYYREEENGRGNFPPRFSGLQFPNYSSELNVNALELDDSALYLCASSPGGQFGSPLHFGNGTRLTVT.

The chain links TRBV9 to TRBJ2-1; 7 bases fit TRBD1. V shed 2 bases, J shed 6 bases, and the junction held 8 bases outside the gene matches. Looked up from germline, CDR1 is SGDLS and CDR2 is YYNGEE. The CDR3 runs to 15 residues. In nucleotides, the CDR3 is TGTGCCAGCAGCGTCACAGGGGAAGTCGTCAATGAGCAGTTCTTC. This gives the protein CASSVTGEVVNEQFF.